The rows below give T cell receptor beta chains drawn from one sample of a study of cytomegalovirus exposure and HLA in healthy donors. The method was immunoSEQ multiplex PCR; TCRdb's version includes in-frame clones alone and lacks a portion of them. The sample yields around 200,000 clones, 60% to 85% seen once. The specimen was PBMCs. The receptors were gathered from a middle-aged man in good health and CMV-seronegative. Both conserved end residues are part of each CDR3. A D gene is named only where the DNA matches it firmly. For some rows the clone size is stated as once, few or many, or as a class when expanded; others skip it.

abundance	d_gene	v_gene	j_gene	CDR3nt	CDR3aa
-	-	TRBV7-9	TRBJ1-4	TGTTCCAGCAGCGCCAGTGGGGGGAGGGGTGAAAAACTGTTTTTT	CSSSASGGRGEKLFF
-	-	TRBV7-6	TRBJ2-2	TGTGCCAGCAGCTTAGCCATGAACACCGGGGAGCTGTTTTTT	CASSLAMNTGELFF
once	TRBD1	TRBV2	TRBJ2-4	TGTGCCAGCAGCCAGGACAGGGTGGTCAAGTACTTC	CASSQDRVVKYF
-	TRBD1	TRBV18	TRBJ2-4	TGTGCCAGCTCACCACCGAACCAGAGAACAGGGGTAGCCAAAAACATTCAGTACTTC	CASSPPNQRTGVAKNIQYF
few	TRBD1	TRBV9	TRBJ2-7	TGTGCCAGCAGCGCCACAGGGGGCTCCTACGAGCAGTACTTC	CASSATGGSYEQYF
-	-	TRBV19	TRBJ1-3	TGTGCCAGTAGTATCCTCGGGACATTGCAAGCAGGAAACACCATATATTTT	CASSILGTLQAGNTIYF
-	-	TRBV11-3	TRBJ1-1	TGTGCCAGCAGTTTCCAGGTGAACACTGAAGCTTTCTTT	CASSFQVNTEAFF
-	-	TRBV18	TRBJ2-2	TGTGCCAGCTCACCCACGACAGCCAACACCGGGGAGCTGTTTTTT	CASSPTTANTGELFF
-	TRBD1	TRBV28	TRBJ1-5	TGTGCCAGCAGTTGTAACCCTACCGGGACAGGGGGATGTGAAAGCAATCAGCCCCAGCATTTT	CASSCNPTGTGGCESNQPQHF
-	-	TRBV4-1	TRBJ1-2	TGCGCCAGCAGCCAAGAAGGGGCCGCGTATGGCTACACCTTC	CASSQEGAAYGYTF
-	TRBD2	TRBV9	TRBJ2-7	TGTGCCAGCAGCCCGGTACCGGGGGGGAACGAGCAGTACTTC	CASSPVPGGNEQYF
-	-	TRBV7-8	TRBJ2-7	TGTGCCAGCAGCTTAGGGGCCAGCTACGAGCAGTACTTC	CASSLGASYEQYF
-	TRBD2	TRBV9	TRBJ2-3	TGTGCCAGCAGCCTCGGGACTAGCGGGATCACAGATACGCAGTATTTT	CASSLGTSGITDTQYF
-	TRBD1	TRBV19	TRBJ1-5	TGTGCCAGTAGTACTTTAGTAGGGACAGGGGTTCGAAATCAGCCCCAGCATTTT	CASSTLVGTGVRNQPQHF
-	TRBD2	TRBV9	TRBJ2-7	TGTGCCAGCAGCGGCGGGGGAAACTACGAGCAGTACTTC	CASSGGGNYEQYF
few	-	TRBV6-1	TRBJ2-7	TGTGCCAGTGGCACGCCCTACGAGCAGTACTTC	CASGTPYEQYF
once	-	TRBV6-1	TRBJ2-5	TGTGCCAGCACCCGGGGTGGAAGGGAGACCCAGTACTTC	CASTRGGRETQYF
once	TRBD2	TRBV27	TRBJ2-7	TGTGCCAGCAGTTTACGCGGCGGGAGGGAGCAGTACTTC	CASSLRGGREQYF
-	-	TRBV5-6	TRBJ2-3	TGTGCCAGCAGCCGGACTATAACAGATACGCAGTATTTT	CASSRTITDTQYF
-	-	TRBV27	TRBJ1-5	TGTGCCAGCAGTTTAAGGGGAAGCAATCAGCCCCAGCATTTT	CASSLRGSNQPQHF
-	TRBD2	TRBV27	TRBJ2-7	TGTGCCAGCAGTTTGTTCGGCGGGAGCCGCGAGCAGTACTTC	CASSLFGGSREQYF
-	TRBD1	TRBV10-2	TRBJ2-5	TGCGCCAGCGTTAATGGACAGGGGAGGCAAGAGACCCAGTACTTC	CASVNGQGRQETQYF
-	-	TRBV19	TRBJ2-2	TGTGCCAGTAGTAAGTTGGGCCTCCACACCGGGGAGCTGTTTTTT	CASSKLGLHTGELFF
-	-	TRBV5-4	TRBJ1-5	TGTGCCAGCAGTTCCTCCGGGGGTCAGCCCCAGCATTTT	CASSSSGGQPQHF
-	TRBD2	TRBV7-3	TRBJ2-2	TGTGCCAGCAGCCCGCTAGCGGGAGGCGCCGGGGAGCTGTTTTTT	CASSPLAGGAGELFF
-	TRBD2	TRBV29-1	TRBJ2-7	TGCAGCGTTGTTTTCGCCGTAGCGGGAGTGGACGAGCAGTACTTC	CSVVFAVAGVDEQYF
-	-	TRBV28	TRBJ2-7	TGTGCCAGCAGTTTAAGAGCCAGCGCCAGGGCCGAGCAGTACTTC	CASSLRASARAEQYF
-	-	TRBV18	TRBJ1-6	TGTGCCAGCTCACCAGACTCATATAATTCACCCCTCCACTTT	CASSPDSYNSPLHF
-	-	TRBV7-8	TRBJ2-5	TGTGCCAGCAGCTTCGCGGAGGAGACCCAGTACTTC	CASSFAEETQYF
-	-	TRBV9	TRBJ1-5	TGTGCCAGCAGCGTAGGGCAGGGAATAGGGCAGCCCCAGCATTTT	CASSVGQGIGQPQHF
-	TRBD1	TRBV25-1	TRBJ1-1	TGTGCCAGCAGTCCACGAGCTTCACAGGGGATGAACACTGAAGCTTTCTTT	CASSPRASQGMNTEAFF
once	TRBD1	TRBV19	TRBJ1-5	TGTGCCAGTGAGCAGGGGGTGGAGCCCCAGCATTTT	CASEQGVEPQHF
-	-	TRBV7-9	TRBJ2-1	TGTGCCAGCAGGCCATATAAACTTAATGAGCAGTTCTTC	CASRPYKLNEQFF
once	-	TRBV30	TRBJ2-6	TGTGCCTGGAGTGTTAGCTCTGGGGCCAACGTCCTGACTTTC	CAWSVSSGANVLTF
-	-	TRBV7-3	TRBJ2-2	TGTGCCAGCAGCTTAACGCCCCTGGGGCAGGGTACCGGGGAGCTGTTTTTT	CASSLTPLGQGTGELFF
-	TRBD1	TRBV18	TRBJ2-3	TGTGCCAGCTCACCAAAATTACCGGGACAGGGGTCCAACGAGCAGTACTTT	CASSPKLPGQGSNEQYF
-	-	TRBV6-1	TRBJ1-5	TGTGCCAGCAGCCAAGGGGATCAGCCCCAGCATTTT	CASSQGDQPQHF
-	-	TRBV11-2	TRBJ1-1	TGTGCCAGCAGCTTGAGCGGGAACACTGAAGCTTTCTTT	CASSLSGNTEAFF
-	-	TRBV6-4	TRBJ2-3	TGTGCCAGCAGTGAGGGACTCAAATACACAGATACGCAGTATTTT	CASSEGLKYTDTQYF
few	-	TRBV19	TRBJ1-1	TGTGCCAGTAGTCAACGTTCCGGGGTGGCGGCTGAAGCTTTCTTT	CASSQRSGVAAEAFF
-	-	TRBV15	TRBJ1-1	TGTGCCACCAGCAGAGGGGGACAAGCAAACACTGAAGCTTTCTTT	CATSRGGQANTEAFF
-	-	TRBV29-1	TRBJ1-2	TGCAGCGTTGAAGGGGCGTTTCAGTATGGCTACACCTTC	CSVEGAFQYGYTF
once	-	TRBV27	TRBJ1-5	TGTGCCAGCAGACGTACTACGGGGGGCAATCAGCCCCAGCATTTT	CASRRTTGGNQPQHF
-	TRBD1	TRBV10-1	TRBJ1-6	TGCGCCAGCAGTCCCGGGACAGGGTCAATCGGTAATTCACCCCTCCACTTT	CASSPGTGSIGNSPLHF
-	-	TRBV5-4	TRBJ2-2	TGTGCCAGCAGCCCTGGACAGTCTTACACCGGGGAGCTGTTTTTT	CASSPGQSYTGELFF
-	-	TRBV11-2	TRBJ1-4	TGTGCCAGCAGCCAGGATGGGCAGCCGAATGAAAAACTGTTTTTT	CASSQDGQPNEKLFF
-	-	TRBV28	TRBJ2-5	TGTGCCAGCAGTACCTTTGAGGGAGTGAAAGAGACCCAGTACTTC	CASSTFEGVKETQYF
-	TRBD1	TRBV29-1	TRBJ1-1	TGCAGCGCCGGGACAGGGGCCACTGAAGCTTTCTTT	CSAGTGATEAFF
-	TRBD1	TRBV5-1	TRBJ2-7	TGCGCCAGCAGCTTGGGGTATGGACAGGGCAATTCCAACGAGCAGTACTTC	CASSLGYGQGNSNEQYF
-	TRBD1	TRBV5-1	TRBJ2-7	TGCGCCAGCAGCTGGGACAGGGGGCCCGACTTTTACTTC	CASSWDRGPDFYF
-	TRBD2	TRBV11-2	TRBJ2-7	TGTGCCAGCAGACGGGGAGGGGTCTCCTACGAGCAGTACTTC	CASRRGGVSYEQYF
-	-	TRBV7-3	TRBJ1-6	TGTGCCAGCAGCTCGCAGGGCCCGGGGGGTAATTCACCCCTCCACTTT	CASSSQGPGGNSPLHF
-	-	TRBV4-3	TRBJ1-1	TGCGCCAGCAGCCAAGATCGTATGGGAGTGAACACTGAAGCTTTCTTT	CASSQDRMGVNTEAFF